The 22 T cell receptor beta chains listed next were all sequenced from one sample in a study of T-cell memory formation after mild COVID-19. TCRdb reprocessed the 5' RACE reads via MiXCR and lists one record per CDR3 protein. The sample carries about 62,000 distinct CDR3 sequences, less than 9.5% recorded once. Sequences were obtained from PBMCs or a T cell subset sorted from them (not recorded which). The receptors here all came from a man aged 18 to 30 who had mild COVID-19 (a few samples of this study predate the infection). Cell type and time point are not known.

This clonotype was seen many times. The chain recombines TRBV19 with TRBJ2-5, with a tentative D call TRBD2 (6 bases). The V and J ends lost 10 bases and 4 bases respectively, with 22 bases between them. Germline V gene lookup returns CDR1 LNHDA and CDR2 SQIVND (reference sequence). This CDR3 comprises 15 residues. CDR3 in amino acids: CAISPPGTVRETQYF. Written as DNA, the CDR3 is TGTGCCATCTCACCGCCGGGGACTGTACGAGAGACCCAGTACTTC.

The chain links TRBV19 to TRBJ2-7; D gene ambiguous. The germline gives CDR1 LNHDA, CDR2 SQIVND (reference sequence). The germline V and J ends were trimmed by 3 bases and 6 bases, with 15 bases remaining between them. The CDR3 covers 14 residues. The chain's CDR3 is CASSIHSGSSEQYV. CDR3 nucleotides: TGTGCCAGTAGTATCCACTCCGGCAGCTCCGAGCAGTACGTC.

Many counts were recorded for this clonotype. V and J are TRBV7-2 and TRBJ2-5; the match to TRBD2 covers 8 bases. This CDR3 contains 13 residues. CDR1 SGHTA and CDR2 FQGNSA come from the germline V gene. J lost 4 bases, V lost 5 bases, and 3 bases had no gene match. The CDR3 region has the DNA TGTGCCAGCAGCGCCCGGGGGGGAGAGACCCAGTACTTC. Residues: CASSARGGETQYF.

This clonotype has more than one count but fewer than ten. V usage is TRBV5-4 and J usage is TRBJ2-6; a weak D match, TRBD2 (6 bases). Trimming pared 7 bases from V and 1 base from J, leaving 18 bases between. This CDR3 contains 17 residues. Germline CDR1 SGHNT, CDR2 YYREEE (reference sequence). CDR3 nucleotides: TGTGCCAGCCAGAGCGGGCGGGCGCGATCTGGGGCCAACGTCCTGACTTTC. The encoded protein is CASQSGRARSGANVLTF.

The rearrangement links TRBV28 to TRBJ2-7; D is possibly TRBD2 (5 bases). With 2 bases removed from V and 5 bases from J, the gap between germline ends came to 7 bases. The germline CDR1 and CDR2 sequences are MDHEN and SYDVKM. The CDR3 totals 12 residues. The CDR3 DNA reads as TGTGCCAGCAGTTTAGAGGGCCACGAGCAGTACGTC. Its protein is CASSLEGHEQYV.

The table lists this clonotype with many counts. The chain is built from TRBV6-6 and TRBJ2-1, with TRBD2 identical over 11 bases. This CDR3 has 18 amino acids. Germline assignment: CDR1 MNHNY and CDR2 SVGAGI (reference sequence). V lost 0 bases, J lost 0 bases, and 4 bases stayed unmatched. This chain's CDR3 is CASSYSGLAESSYNEQFF. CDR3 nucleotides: TGTGCCAGCAGTTACTCGGGACTAGCGGAGAGCTCCTACAATGAGCAGTTCTTC.

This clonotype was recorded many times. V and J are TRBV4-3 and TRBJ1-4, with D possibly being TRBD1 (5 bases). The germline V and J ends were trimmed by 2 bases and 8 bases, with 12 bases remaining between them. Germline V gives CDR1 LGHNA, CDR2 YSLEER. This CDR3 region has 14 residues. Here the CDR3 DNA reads TGCGCCAGCAGCCAAAAGCAGGGCAACGAAAAACTGTTTTTT. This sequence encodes CASSQKQGNEKLFF.

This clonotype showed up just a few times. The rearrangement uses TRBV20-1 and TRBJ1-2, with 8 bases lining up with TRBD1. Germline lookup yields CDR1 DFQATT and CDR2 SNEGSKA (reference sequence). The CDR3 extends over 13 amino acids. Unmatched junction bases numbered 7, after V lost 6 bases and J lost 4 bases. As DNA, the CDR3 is TGCAGTGCGAACAGGGGGGTTGGCTATGGCTACACCTTC. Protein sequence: CSANRGVGYGYTF.

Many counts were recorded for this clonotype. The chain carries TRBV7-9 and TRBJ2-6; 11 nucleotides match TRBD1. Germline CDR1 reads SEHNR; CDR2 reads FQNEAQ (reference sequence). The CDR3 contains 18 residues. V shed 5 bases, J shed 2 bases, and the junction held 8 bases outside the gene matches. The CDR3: CASSGRDRGNPGANVLTF. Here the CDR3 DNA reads TGTGCCAGCAGCGGAAGGGACAGGGGGAACCCTGGGGCCAACGTCCTGACTTTC.

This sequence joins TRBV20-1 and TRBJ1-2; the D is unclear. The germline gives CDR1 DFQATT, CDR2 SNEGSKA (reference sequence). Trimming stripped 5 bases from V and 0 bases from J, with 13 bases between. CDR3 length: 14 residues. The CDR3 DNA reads TGCAGTGCTTCCGGGCCAGCTCCTAACTATGGCTACACCTTC. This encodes CSASGPAPNYGYTF.

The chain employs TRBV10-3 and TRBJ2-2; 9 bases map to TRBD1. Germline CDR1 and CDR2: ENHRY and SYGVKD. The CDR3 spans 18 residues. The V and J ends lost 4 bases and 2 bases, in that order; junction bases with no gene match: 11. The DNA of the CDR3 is TGTGCCATCAGTGCTTGGACAGGGGCCCAGCTTAACACCGGGGAGCTGTTTTTT. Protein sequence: CAISAWTGAQLNTGELFF.

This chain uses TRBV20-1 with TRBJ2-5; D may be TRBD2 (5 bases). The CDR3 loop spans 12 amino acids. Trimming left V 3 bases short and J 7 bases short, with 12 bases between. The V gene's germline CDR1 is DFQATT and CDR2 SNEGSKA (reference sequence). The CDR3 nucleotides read TGCAGTGCTAGTGGACTCCCCGGGACCCAGTACTTC. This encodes CSASGLPGTQYF.

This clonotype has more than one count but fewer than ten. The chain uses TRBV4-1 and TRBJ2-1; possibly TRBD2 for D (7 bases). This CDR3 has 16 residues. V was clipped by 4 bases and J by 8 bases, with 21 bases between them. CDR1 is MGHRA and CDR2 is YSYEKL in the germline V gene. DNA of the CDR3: TGCGCCAGCAGCCTATTCGGGGGGCCCCGACGGGATGAGCAGTTCTTC. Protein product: CASSLFGGPRRDEQFF.

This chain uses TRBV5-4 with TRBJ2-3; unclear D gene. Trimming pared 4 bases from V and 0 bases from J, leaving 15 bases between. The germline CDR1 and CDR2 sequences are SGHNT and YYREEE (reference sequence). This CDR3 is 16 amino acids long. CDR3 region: CASSTSPASSTDTQYF. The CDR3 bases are TGTGCCAGCAGCACCTCCCCAGCCTCTAGCACAGATACGCAGTATTTT.

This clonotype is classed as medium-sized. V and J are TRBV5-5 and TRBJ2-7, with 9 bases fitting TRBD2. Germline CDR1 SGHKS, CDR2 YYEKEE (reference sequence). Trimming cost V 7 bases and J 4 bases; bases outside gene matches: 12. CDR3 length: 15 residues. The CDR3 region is CASERTSAEKYEQYF. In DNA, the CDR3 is TGTGCCAGCGAAAGGACTAGCGCCGAAAAATACGAGCAGTACTTC.

In DNA form, the CDR3 reads TGTGCCAGCAGTTTAGAGGGGATCGCTAGCAATCAGCCCCAGCATTTT. Its translation is CASSLEGIASNQPQHF. The J gene is TRBJ1-5, the V gene TRBV27; D might be TRBD1 (5 bases). This CDR3 contains 16 residues. Per the germline V gene, CDR1 is MNHEY and CDR2 is SMNVEV (reference sequence). V was cut by 2 bases and J by 0 bases, with 11 bases left in between.

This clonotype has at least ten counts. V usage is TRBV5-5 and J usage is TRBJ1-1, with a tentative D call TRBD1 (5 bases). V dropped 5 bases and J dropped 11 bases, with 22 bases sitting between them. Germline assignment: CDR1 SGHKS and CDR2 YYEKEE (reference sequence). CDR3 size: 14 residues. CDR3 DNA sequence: TGTGCCAGCAGGTCGATTAGGGGAGGAGTACGCGCTTTCTTT. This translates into CASRSIRGGVRAFF.

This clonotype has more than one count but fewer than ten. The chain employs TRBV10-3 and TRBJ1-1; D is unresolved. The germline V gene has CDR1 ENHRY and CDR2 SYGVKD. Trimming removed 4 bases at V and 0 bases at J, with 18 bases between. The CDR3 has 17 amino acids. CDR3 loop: CAISVQPLGDMNTEAFF. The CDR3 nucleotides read TGTGCCATCAGTGTTCAGCCACTTGGGGATATGAACACTGAAGCTTTCTTT.

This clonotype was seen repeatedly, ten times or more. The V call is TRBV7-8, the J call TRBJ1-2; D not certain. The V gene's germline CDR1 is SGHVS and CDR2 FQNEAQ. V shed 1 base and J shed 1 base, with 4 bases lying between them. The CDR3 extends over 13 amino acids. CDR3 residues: CASSLGDNYGYTF. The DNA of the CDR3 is TGTGCCAGCAGCTTAGGAGATAACTATGGCTACACCTTC.

In DNA form, the CDR3 reads TGTGCCAGCAGCATATTCGTGGGGAATGAGCAGTTCTTC. Translation: CASSIFVGNEQFF. This chain links TRBV7-2 with TRBJ2-1; D gene ambiguous. CDR1 and CDR2 (germline): SGHTA, FQGNSA. The V end was cut by 5 bases, the J end by 7 bases, with 12 bases between. The CDR3 length is 13 residues.

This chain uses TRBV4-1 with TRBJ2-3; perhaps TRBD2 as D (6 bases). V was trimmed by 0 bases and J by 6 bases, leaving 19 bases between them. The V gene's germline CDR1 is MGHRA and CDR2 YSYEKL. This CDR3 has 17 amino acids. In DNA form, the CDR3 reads TGCGCCAGCAGCCAAGACCCCCCGGGGGACGCCTCCGATACGCAGTATTTT. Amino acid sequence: CASSQDPPGDASDTQYF.

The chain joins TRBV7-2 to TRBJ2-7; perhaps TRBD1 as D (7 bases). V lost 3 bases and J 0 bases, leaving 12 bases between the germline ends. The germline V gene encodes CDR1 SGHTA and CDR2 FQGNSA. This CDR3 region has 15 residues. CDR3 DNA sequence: TGTGCCAGCAGCTTTCAGGGGGGCAGCTCCTACGAGCAGTACTTC. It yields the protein CASSFQGGSSYEQYF.